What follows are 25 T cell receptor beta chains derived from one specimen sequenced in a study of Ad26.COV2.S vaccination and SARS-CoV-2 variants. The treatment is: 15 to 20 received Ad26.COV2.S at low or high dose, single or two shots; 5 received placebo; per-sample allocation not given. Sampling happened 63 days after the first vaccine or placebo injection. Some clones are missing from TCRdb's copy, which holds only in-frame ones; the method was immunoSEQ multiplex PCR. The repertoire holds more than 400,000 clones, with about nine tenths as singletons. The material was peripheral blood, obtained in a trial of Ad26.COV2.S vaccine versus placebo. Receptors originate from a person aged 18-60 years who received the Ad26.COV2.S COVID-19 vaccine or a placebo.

CDR3 loop: CASSASGGLYEQYF. As DNA, the CDR3 is TGTGCCAGCAGTGCGAGCGGGGGACTCTACGAGCAGTACTTC. This chain connects TRBV25-1 to TRBJ2-7; 8 nucleotides match TRBD2. The J segment lost 3 bases and the V segment lost 4 bases, leaving 5 bases of the junction unmatched. CDR3 length equals 14 residues. The germline gives CDR1 MGHDK, CDR2 SYGVNS.

The CDR3, as DNA: TGTGCCAGCAGCTTTAGGACAGGGAGGATTGGTCCCTACGAGCAGTACTTC. Protein: CASSFRTGRIGPYEQYF. The V gene is TRBV11-2, the J gene TRBJ2-7; 8 nucleotides agree with TRBD1. The CDR3 has 17 amino acids. Unmatched junction bases numbered 12, after V lost 3 bases and J lost 2 bases. Germline CDR1 reads SGHAT; CDR2 reads FQNNGV.

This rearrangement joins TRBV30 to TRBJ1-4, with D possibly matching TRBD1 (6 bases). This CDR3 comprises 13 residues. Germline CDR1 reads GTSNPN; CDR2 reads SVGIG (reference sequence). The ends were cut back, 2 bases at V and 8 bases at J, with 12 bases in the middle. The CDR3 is CAWSNRAHEKLFF. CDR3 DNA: TGTGCCTGGAGTAACAGGGCGCACGAAAAACTGTTTTTT.

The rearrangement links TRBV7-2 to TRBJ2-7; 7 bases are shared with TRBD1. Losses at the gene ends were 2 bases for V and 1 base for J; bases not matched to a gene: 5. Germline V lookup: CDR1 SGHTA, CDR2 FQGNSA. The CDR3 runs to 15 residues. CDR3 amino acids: CASSLTGQESYEQYF. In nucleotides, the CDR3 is TGTGCCAGCAGCTTAACAGGACAGGAATCCTACGAGCAGTACTTC.

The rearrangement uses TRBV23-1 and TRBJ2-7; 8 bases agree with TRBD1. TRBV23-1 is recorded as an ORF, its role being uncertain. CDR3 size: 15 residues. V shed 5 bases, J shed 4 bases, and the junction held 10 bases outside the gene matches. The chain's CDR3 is CASSNLDRAVYEQYF. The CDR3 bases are TGCGCCAGCAGTAATCTGGACAGGGCGGTTTACGAGCAGTACTTC.

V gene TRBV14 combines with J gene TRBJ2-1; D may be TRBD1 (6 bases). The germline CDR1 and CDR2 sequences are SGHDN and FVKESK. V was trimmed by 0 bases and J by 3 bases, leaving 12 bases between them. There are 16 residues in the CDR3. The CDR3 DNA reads TGTGCCAGCAGCCAAGATAGGCAGGGGATCTACAATGAGCAGTTCTTC. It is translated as CASSQDRQGIYNEQFF.

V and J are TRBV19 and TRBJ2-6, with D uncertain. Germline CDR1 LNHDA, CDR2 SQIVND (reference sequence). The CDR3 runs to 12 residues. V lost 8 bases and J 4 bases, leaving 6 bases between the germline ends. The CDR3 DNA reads TGTGCCAGTCGTCCAGGGGCCAACGTCCTGACTTTC. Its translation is CASRPGANVLTF.

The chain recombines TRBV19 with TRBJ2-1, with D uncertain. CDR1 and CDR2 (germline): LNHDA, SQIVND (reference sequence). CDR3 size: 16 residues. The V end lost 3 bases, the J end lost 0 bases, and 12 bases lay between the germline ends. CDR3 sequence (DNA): TGTGCCAGTAGTATTGATAGGTTCGCCTCCTACAATGAGCAGTTCTTC. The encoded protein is CASSIDRFASYNEQFF.

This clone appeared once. The CDR3 region has the DNA TGTGCCAGCAGTTTAGTCTACCCGGGGTTCACAGATACGCAGTATTTT. It yields the protein CASSLVYPGFTDTQYF. V usage is TRBV27 and J usage is TRBJ2-3, with a tentative D call TRBD2 (5 bases). The CDR3 is 16 amino acids. The ends were cut back, 2 bases at V and 2 bases at J, with 14 bases in the middle. Germline assignment: CDR1 MNHEY and CDR2 SMNVEV (reference sequence).

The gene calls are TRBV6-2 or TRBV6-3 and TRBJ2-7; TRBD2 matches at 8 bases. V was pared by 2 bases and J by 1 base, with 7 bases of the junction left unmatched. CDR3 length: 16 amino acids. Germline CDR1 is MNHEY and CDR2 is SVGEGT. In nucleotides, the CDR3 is TGTGCCAGCAGTTACCCCGGGGGGGGTTGGTCCTACGAGCAGTACTTC. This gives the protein CASSYPGGGWSYEQYF.

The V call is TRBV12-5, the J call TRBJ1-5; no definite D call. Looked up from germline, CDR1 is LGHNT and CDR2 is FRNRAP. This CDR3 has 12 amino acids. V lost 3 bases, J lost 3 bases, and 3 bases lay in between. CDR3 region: CASGFPNQPQHF. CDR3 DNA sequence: TGTGCTAGTGGTTTCCCCAATCAGCCCCAGCATTTT.

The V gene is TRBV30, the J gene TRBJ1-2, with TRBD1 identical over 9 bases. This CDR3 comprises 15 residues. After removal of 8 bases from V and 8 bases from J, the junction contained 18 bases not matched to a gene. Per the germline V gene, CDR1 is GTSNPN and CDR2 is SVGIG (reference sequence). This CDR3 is CATRTGGYPFPGYTF. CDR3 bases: TGTGCCACAAGAACAGGGGGCTATCCTTTCCCGGGCTACACCTTC.

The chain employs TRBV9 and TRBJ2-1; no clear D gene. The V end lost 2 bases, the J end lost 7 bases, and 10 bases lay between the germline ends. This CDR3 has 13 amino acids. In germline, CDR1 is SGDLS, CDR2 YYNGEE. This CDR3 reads CASSVGSLNEQFF. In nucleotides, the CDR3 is TGTGCCAGCAGCGTGGGCAGTTTAAATGAGCAGTTCTTC.

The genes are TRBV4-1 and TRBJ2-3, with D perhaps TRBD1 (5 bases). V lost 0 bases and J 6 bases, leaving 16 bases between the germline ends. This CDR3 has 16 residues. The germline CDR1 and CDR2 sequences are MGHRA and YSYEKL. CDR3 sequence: CASSQEPPGAIDTQYF. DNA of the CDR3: TGCGCCAGCAGCCAAGAACCCCCTGGGGCTATTGATACGCAGTATTTT.

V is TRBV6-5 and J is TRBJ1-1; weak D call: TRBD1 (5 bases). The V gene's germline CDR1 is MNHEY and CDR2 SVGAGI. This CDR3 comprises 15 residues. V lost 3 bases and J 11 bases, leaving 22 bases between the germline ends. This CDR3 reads CASSYSRPREASAFF. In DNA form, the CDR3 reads TGTGCCAGCAGTTATAGCAGGCCCAGGGAGGCAAGCGCTTTCTTT.

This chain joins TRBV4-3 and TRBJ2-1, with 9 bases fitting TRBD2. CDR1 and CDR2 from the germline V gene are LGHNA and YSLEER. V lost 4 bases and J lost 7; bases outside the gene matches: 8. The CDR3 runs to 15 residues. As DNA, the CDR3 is TGCGCCAGCAGCCGCTTAGGCGGGGGGGTTAATGAGCAGTTCTTC. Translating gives CASSRLGGGVNEQFF.

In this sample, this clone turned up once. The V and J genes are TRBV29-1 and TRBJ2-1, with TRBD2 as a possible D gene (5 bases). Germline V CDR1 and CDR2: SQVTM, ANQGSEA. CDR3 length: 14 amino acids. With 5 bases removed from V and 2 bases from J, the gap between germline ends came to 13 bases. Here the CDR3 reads CSVSIALAYNEQFF. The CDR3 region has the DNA TGCAGCGTTTCCATAGCGTTAGCCTACAATGAGCAGTTCTTC.

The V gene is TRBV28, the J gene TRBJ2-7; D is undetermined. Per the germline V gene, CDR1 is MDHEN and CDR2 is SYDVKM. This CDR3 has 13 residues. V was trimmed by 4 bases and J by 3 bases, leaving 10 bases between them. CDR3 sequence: CASSYAAGYEQYF. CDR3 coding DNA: TGTGCCAGCAGTTATGCCGCAGGCTACGAGCAGTACTTC.

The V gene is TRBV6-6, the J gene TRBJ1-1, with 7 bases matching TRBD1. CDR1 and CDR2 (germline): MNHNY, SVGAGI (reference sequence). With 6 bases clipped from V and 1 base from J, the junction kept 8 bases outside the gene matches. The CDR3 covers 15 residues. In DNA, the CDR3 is TGTGCCAGCAGGGACTCGACAGGGCAGAACACTGAAGCTTTCTTT. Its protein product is CASRDSTGQNTEAFF.

This CDR3 is CASSQRTGGFDNEKLFF. The CDR3 nucleotides are TGCGCCAGCAGCCAACGGACAGGGGGTTTTGATAATGAAAAACTGTTTTTT. The chain links TRBV4-3 to TRBJ1-4; TRBD1 matches at 10 bases. The V and J ends lost 2 bases and 4 bases, in that order; junction bases with no gene match: 7. The CDR3 is 17 amino acids. Germline V gene data show CDR1 as LGHNA and CDR2 as YSLEER.

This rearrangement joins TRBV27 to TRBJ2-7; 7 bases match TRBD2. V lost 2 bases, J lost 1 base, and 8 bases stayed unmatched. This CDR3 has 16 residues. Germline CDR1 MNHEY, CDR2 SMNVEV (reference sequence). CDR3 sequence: CASSLKFPGGSYEQYF. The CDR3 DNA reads TGTGCCAGCAGTTTAAAGTTTCCGGGGGGTTCCTACGAGCAGTACTTC.

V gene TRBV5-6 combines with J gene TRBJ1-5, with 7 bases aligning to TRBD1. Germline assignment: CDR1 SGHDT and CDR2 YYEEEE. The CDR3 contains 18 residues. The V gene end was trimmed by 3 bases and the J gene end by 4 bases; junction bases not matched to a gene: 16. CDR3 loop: CASSCTGTADLQNQPQHF. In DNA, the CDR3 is TGTGCCAGCAGCTGTACCGGGACAGCCGACCTTCAGAATCAGCCCCAGCATTTT. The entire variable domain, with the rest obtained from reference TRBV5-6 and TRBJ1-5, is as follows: DAGVTQSPTHLIKTRGQQVTLRCSPKSGHDTVSWYQQALGQGPQFIFQYYEEEERQRGNFPDRFSGHQFPNYSSELNVNALLLGDSALYLCASSCTGTADLQNQPQHFGDGTRLSIL.

The CDR3 region has the DNA TGTGCCAGCAGCCTAGGGGGGACAGGGAAAGAGACCCAGTACTTC. This codes for CASSLGGTGKETQYF. The chain links TRBV28 to TRBJ2-5; 9 positions agree with TRBD1. The CDR3 totals 15 residues. Germline loops: CDR1 MDHEN, CDR2 SYDVKM. The trim removed 6 bases at V and 3 bases at J, leaving 8 bases unmatched.

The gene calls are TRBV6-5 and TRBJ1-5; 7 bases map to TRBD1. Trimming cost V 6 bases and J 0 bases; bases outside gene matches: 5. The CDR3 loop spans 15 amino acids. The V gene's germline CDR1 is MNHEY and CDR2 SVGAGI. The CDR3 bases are TGTGCCAGCAGCAAGGACAGGAATAGCAATCAGCCCCAGCATTTT. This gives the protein CASSKDRNSNQPQHF.

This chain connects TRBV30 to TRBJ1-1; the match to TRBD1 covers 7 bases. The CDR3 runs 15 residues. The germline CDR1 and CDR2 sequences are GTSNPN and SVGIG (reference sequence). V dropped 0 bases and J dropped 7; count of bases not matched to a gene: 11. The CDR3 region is CAWSVRGAGQNEAFF. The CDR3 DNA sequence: TGTGCCTGGAGTGTAAGGGGGGCGGGACAGAATGAAGCTTTCTTT.